This T cell receptor beta chain was identified in a study of shared clonotypes between healthy human individuals. Terminally differentiated effector memory CD45RA+ cells were left out of the naive CD8 fraction, which was CD45RO-negative and positively selected for CCR7. Germline V gene sequence: CDR1 SQVTM, CDR2 ANQGSEA. There are 12 residues in the CDR3. Broader study findings: Shared across a handful of donors were around 5% of the naive CD4 clonotypes.

On this clone: Its cognate antigen is unknown.

Using immunoSEQ multiplex PCR, the repertoire was profiled, and TCRdb retains in-frame clones only, with some absent. The repertoire consists of about 600,000 clones, with around 95% occurring once and the leading ten covering over 0.09%. Sequencing used naive CD8+ T cells sorted from blood. The sequence came from a woman in her 30s in good health. The genes are TRBV29-1 and TRBJ2-5; no firm D call. The better agreement between TRBJ2-7 and the DNA end casts doubt on the J call. CDR3 sequence reads: CSVSDSSYEQYF. CDR3 coding DNA: TGCAGCGTTAGCGATTCCTCCTACGAGCAGTACTTC.